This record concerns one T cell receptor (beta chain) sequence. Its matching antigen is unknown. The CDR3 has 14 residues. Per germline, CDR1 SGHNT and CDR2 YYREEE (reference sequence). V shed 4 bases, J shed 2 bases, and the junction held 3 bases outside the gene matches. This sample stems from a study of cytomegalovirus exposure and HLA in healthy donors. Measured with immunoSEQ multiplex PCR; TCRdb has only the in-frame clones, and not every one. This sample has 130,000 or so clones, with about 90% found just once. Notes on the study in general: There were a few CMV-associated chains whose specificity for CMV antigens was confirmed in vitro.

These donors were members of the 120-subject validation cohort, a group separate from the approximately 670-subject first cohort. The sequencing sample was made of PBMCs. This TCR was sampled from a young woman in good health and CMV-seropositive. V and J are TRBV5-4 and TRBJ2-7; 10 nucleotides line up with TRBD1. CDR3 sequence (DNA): TGTGCCAGCAGCACCGGGACAGGGGCCTACGAGCAGTACTTC. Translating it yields CASSTGTGAYEQYF.